These 14 T cell receptor beta chains share one sample of origin, sequenced in a study of T cells expressing NK-cell markers. Following a re-call of the 5' RACE reads, TCRdb has one entry per CDR3 protein and lacks DNA. This repertoire includes 250,000 or so distinct CDR3 sequences. What was sequenced was blood T cells: a sorted CD56 or NKG2C T cell subset, CD4+ or CD8+ T cells, or bulk PBMC T cells (not recorded which). The receptors shown here come from a woman between 18 and 70 years old in good health.

The chain combines TRBV6-5 with TRBJ1-2. Germline CDR1 MNHEY, CDR2 SVGAGI. CDR3 length equals 15 residues. CDR3 sequence reads: CASSYGTDGSYGYTF.

The V gene is TRBV5-1, the J gene TRBJ1-4; as DNA is missing, the TRBD1 call by TCRdb cannot be tested. The CDR3 consists of 15 residues. CDR1 is SGHRS and CDR2 is YFSETQ in the germline V gene. The CDR3 is CASSLGAWGDEKLFF.

The chain joins TRBV27 to TRBJ2-1; TCRdb's D gene call, TRBD1, goes unchecked for lack of DNA. The CDR3 spans 13 residues. Per germline, CDR1 MNHEY and CDR2 SMNVEV (reference sequence). The chain's CDR3 is CASSFPDAGKQFF.

V is TRBV7-2 and J is TRBJ2-1; TCRdb returns TRBD2, unconfirmable since there is no DNA. Germline loops: CDR1 SGHTA, CDR2 FQGNSA. The CDR3 is 17 residues long. The CDR3 sequence: CASSLGGTSGMVNEQFF.

The V gene is TRBV12-3 or TRBV12-4, the J gene TRBJ1-2. The CDR3 totals 11 residues. This CDR3 is CASSTQYGYTF.

The chain recombines TRBV5-1 with TRBJ2-7; TCRdb gives TRBD1 as the D gene, but with no DNA this cannot be confirmed. CDR3 length: 14 residues. Germline V gene lookup returns CDR1 SGHRS and CDR2 YFSETQ. The CDR3 loop reads CASSLDRENYEQYF. The full variable domain, rest sourced from reference TRBV5-1 and TRBJ2-7, is KAGVTQTPRYLIKTRGQQVTLSCSPISGHRSVSWYQQTPGQGLQFLFEYFSETQRNKGNFPGRFSGRQFSNSRSEMNVSTLELGDSALYLCASSLDRENYEQYFGPGTRLTVT.

This rearrangement joins TRBV20-1 to TRBJ2-5. CDR3 length: 16 amino acids. Germline assignment: CDR1 DFQATT and CDR2 SNEGSKA (reference sequence). The CDR3 here is CSASDASVGRLWPQYF.

J is TRBJ2-6 and V is TRBV6-2 or TRBV6-3; lacking DNA, the TRBD1 call made by TCRdb goes unchecked. The CDR3 loop spans 19 amino acids. The V gene's germline CDR1 is MNHEY and CDR2 SVGEGT. The CDR3 sequence is CASTYSPGTGGAGANVLTF.

This chain links TRBV7-2 with TRBJ2-5; TCRdb reports TRBD2, a call that lacks DNA to check it against. The CDR3 consists of 15 residues. CDR1 is SGHTA and CDR2 is FQGNSA in the germline V gene. The CDR3 here is CASSSRLAGEKVWYF.

CDR3 region: CASSLGPGNEKLFF. The V and J genes are TRBV27 and TRBJ1-4; the TCRdb D gene call, TRBD1, has no DNA to confirm it. Per germline, CDR1 MNHEY and CDR2 SMNVEV (reference sequence). The CDR3 is 14 amino acids.

The chain couples TRBV2 to TRBJ2-2; checking the TCRdb D call of TRBD2 is not possible without DNA. The CDR3 sequence is 15 residues long. In germline, CDR1 is SNHLY, CDR2 FYNNEI. This CDR3 reads CASRGLAGGPGELFF.

The chain uses TRBV29-1 and TRBJ2-7; the TCRdb call, TRBD2, lacks DNA for checking. The CDR3 is 14 amino acids. Germline V gives CDR1 SQVTM, CDR2 ANQGSEA. The CDR3: CSVVAAGERYEQYF.

The chain combines TRBV7-2 with TRBJ1-1; the D gene TCRdb calls, TRBD1, cannot be checked with no DNA. The germline V gene encodes CDR1 SGHTA and CDR2 FQGNSA. This CDR3 spans 15 amino acids. This CDR3 reads CASSLLSGMNTEAFF.

This CDR3 is CASSDRTGLAKNIQYF. V gene TRBV6-1 combines with J gene TRBJ2-4. The CDR3 spans 16 residues. Germline CDR1 reads MNHNS; CDR2 reads SASEGT.